These T cell receptor beta chains were read from a single sample in a study of T cell changes during pregnancy in multiple sclerosis. Measured with immunoSEQ multiplex PCR; TCRdb has only the in-frame clones, and not every one. The data contain 85,000 to 130,000 clones, about 92% of them singletons. This sample comprised peripheral blood, obtained in the second trimester of pregnancy. Receptors were obtained from a female donor with multiple sclerosis, enrolled in a pregnancy study. Each CDR3 is given with its conserved first and last residue. Each record gives: CDR3 length, D gene, clone size, J gene, V gene, CDR3 protein, CDR3 DNA. The D gene is left open where the match is weak. Where a row states a size, it is once, few, many or the class of an expanded clone; other rows omit it.

cdr3_length: 16
d_call: TRBD1
clone_size: -
j_call: TRBJ1-2
v_call: TRBV7-3
cdr3_aa: CASSLRDRDSFDGYTF
cdr3_nt: TGTGCCAGCAGCTTAAGGGACAGGGATTCCTTTGATGGCTACACCTTC

cdr3_length: 19
d_call: TRBD1
clone_size: -
j_call: TRBJ2-6
v_call: TRBV28
cdr3_aa: CASSFDRGQPTSGANVLTF
cdr3_nt: TGTGCCAGCAGTTTTGACAGGGGCCAACCTACCTCTGGGGCCAACGTCCTGACTTTC

cdr3_length: 15
d_call: -
clone_size: -
j_call: TRBJ1-2
v_call: TRBV6-1
cdr3_aa: CASSGSTLGNYGYTF
cdr3_nt: TGTGCCAGCAGTGGTTCGACGCTAGGAAACTATGGCTACACCTTC

cdr3_length: 15
d_call: -
clone_size: -
j_call: TRBJ2-7
v_call: TRBV4-2
cdr3_aa: CASSQGSTGDYEQYF
cdr3_nt: TGTGCCAGCAGCCAAGGCTCAACAGGAGACTACGAGCAGTACTTC

cdr3_length: 16
d_call: TRBD2
clone_size: -
j_call: TRBJ2-5
v_call: TRBV15
cdr3_aa: CATSRGLAGNRETQYF
cdr3_nt: TGTGCCACCAGCAGAGGGTTAGCGGGGAATAGGGAGACCCAGTACTTC

cdr3_length: 14
d_call: -
clone_size: -
j_call: TRBJ1-3
v_call: TRBV9
cdr3_aa: CASSRLGLGNTIYF
cdr3_nt: TGTGCCAGCAGCCGTCTGGGGCTAGGAAACACCATATATTTT

cdr3_length: 15
d_call: TRBD2
clone_size: -
j_call: TRBJ2-7
v_call: TRBV5-4
cdr3_aa: CASSLDTSGSYEQYF
cdr3_nt: TGTGCCAGCAGCTTGGATACTAGCGGGAGCTACGAGCAGTACTTC

cdr3_length: 15
d_call: TRBD2
clone_size: -
j_call: TRBJ2-5
v_call: TRBV5-1
cdr3_aa: CASSFSGRTLETQYF
cdr3_nt: TGCGCCAGCAGCTTTTCCGGGAGGACCTTAGAGACCCAGTACTTC

cdr3_length: 17
d_call: TRBD2
clone_size: -
j_call: TRBJ2-7
v_call: TRBV5-4
cdr3_aa: CASSLGIVAGAIYEQYF
cdr3_nt: TGTGCCAGCAGCCTTGGTATAGTAGCGGGGGCTATCTACGAGCAGTACTTC

cdr3_length: 11
d_call: -
clone_size: -
j_call: TRBJ2-7
v_call: TRBV9
cdr3_aa: CASSVPYEQYF
cdr3_nt: TGTGCCAGCAGCGTCCCATACGAGCAGTACTTC

cdr3_length: 14
d_call: -
clone_size: -
j_call: TRBJ1-1
v_call: TRBV5-1
cdr3_aa: CASSLAVRDTEAFF
cdr3_nt: TGCGCCAGCAGCTTGGCCGTCCGGGACACTGAAGCTTTCTTT

cdr3_length: 13
d_call: -
clone_size: -
j_call: TRBJ2-1
v_call: TRBV11-2
cdr3_aa: CASSLIGSNEQFF
cdr3_nt: TGTGCCAGCAGCTTGATAGGGAGCAATGAGCAGTTCTTC

cdr3_length: 14
d_call: -
clone_size: few
j_call: TRBJ1-1
v_call: TRBV19
cdr3_aa: CASSDPGRYTEAFF
cdr3_nt: TGTGCCAGTAGTGACCCAGGGAGGTACACTGAAGCTTTCTTT

cdr3_length: 12
d_call: -
clone_size: -
j_call: TRBJ1-1
v_call: TRBV28
cdr3_aa: CASTLQNTEAFF
cdr3_nt: TGTGCCAGCACCTTACAGAACACTGAAGCTTTCTTT

cdr3_length: 13
d_call: TRBD2
clone_size: -
j_call: TRBJ2-3
v_call: TRBV29-1
cdr3_aa: CSARSSGDHTQYF
cdr3_nt: TGCAGCGCCAGATCTAGCGGGGACCATACGCAGTATTTT

cdr3_length: 15
d_call: TRBD1
clone_size: -
j_call: TRBJ2-1
v_call: TRBV5-4
cdr3_aa: CASSARDSFYNEQFF
cdr3_nt: TGTGCCAGCAGCGCCCGGGACAGCTTCTACAATGAGCAGTTCTTC

cdr3_length: 15
d_call: TRBD1
clone_size: -
j_call: TRBJ2-1
v_call: TRBV5-1
cdr3_aa: CASSLDQGAYNEQFF
cdr3_nt: TGCGCCAGCAGCTTGGACCAGGGGGCATACAATGAGCAGTTCTTC

cdr3_length: 14
d_call: -
clone_size: -
j_call: TRBJ2-7
v_call: TRBV9
cdr3_aa: CASSVGYGAYEQYF
cdr3_nt: TGTGCCAGCAGCGTAGGGTACGGAGCCTACGAGCAGTACTTC

cdr3_length: 14
d_call: -
clone_size: -
j_call: TRBJ1-4
v_call: TRBV7-2
cdr3_aa: CASSWTALNEKLFF
cdr3_nt: TGTGCCAGCAGCTGGACAGCACTTAATGAAAAACTGTTTTTT

cdr3_length: 17
d_call: -
clone_size: -
j_call: TRBJ1-2
v_call: TRBV4-2
cdr3_aa: CASSQDPSGTRGRGYTF
cdr3_nt: TGTGCCAGCAGCCAAGATCCCTCCGGGACACGGGGTAGAGGCTACACCTTC

cdr3_length: 14
d_call: TRBD1
clone_size: -
j_call: TRBJ2-1
v_call: TRBV11-2
cdr3_aa: CASSLGDRYNEQFF
cdr3_nt: TGTGCCAGCAGCTTGGGGGACAGATACAATGAGCAGTTCTTC

cdr3_length: 12
d_call: TRBD1
clone_size: once
j_call: TRBJ2-1
v_call: TRBV5-5
cdr3_aa: CASSKQGNEQFF
cdr3_nt: TGTGCCAGCAGTAAACAGGGGAATGAGCAGTTCTTC